This T cell receptor beta chain derives from a study of regulatory T cells in long-lasting Graves disease. The germline V and J ends were trimmed by 8 bases and 3 bases, with 23 bases remaining between them. Per germline, CDR1 MNHNS and CDR2 SASEGT. The CDR3 has 17 residues. Arm-PCR of CDR3 regions and iRepertoire HTBI primers were used to build TCR beta libraries. TCRdb re-derived calls from the multiplex PCR reads in MiXCR, one entry per CDR3 protein. Among 400,000 to 550,000 distinct CDR3 sequences, 16% were seen once, and the ten largest hold about 10%. Time point specified: newly diagnosed GD, antithyroid drugs for less than 3 months. RNA extracted from PBMCs served as the sequencing template. Study-wide findings and caveats: There were preferences for TRBV28, TRBJ1-2 and TRBJ2-5 in persistent disease. With a small sample size, accuracy may have been reduced.

This clonotype was observed a few times. Its matching antigen is unknown. In addition, the sample was reused for a study of T cells in Graves' hyperthyroidism and ophthalmopathy.

The sequence was obtained from a young woman with Graves disease. The source was peripheral blood mononuclear cells (PBMCs), collected at new diagnosis, from a patient treated with antithyroid drugs. The rearrangement joins TRBV6-1 to TRBJ1-5; D is unclear. CDR3 in DNA: TGTGCCAGCTCCGAGACCCCTGTACCCGGGATCAATCAGCCCCAGCATTTT. Its protein product is CASSETPVPGINQPQHF.